The sequence of this T cell receptor (beta chain) was determined in a study of Ad26.COV2.S vaccination and SARS-CoV-2 variants. This CDR3 region has 18 residues. V was pared by 0 bases and J by 1 base, with 2 bases of the junction left unmatched. The V gene's germline CDR1 is SGHRS and CDR2 YFSETQ. The assay was immunoSEQ multiplex PCR, and TCRdb's table has in-frame clones only and misses some. The top ten hold approximately 1.5% of the sample, which has about 680,000 clones, around 89% seen once. Treatment reported: over 15 received Ad26.COV2.S at low or high dose, single or two shots; roughly 5 received placebo; per-sample allocation not given. Day 63 after the first injection of vaccine or placebo was the sampling time.

This sequence joins TRBV5-1 and TRBJ2-6; 12 bases fit TRBD1. The clonotype originates from a person aged 18-60 years who received the Ad26.COV2.S COVID-19 vaccine or a placebo. Source: peripheral blood, taken in a trial of Ad26.COV2.S vaccine versus placebo. This CDR3 reads CASSLGDRGRSGANVLTF. In DNA form, the CDR3 reads TGCGCCAGCAGCTTGGGGGACAGGGGGCGTTCTGGGGCCAACGTCCTGACTTTC.